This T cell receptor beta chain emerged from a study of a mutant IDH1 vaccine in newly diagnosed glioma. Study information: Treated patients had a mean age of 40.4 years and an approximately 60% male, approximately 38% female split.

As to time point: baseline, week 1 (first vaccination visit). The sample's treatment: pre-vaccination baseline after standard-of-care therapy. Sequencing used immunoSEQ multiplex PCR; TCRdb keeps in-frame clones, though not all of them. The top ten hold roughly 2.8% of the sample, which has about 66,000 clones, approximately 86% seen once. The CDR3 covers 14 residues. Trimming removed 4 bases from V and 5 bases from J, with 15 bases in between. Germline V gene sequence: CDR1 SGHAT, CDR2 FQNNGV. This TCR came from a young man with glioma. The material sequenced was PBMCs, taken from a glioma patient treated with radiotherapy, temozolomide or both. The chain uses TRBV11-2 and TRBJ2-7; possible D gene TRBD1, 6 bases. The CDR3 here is CASSSPQGRNEQYF. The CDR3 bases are TGTGCCAGCAGCTCGCCCCAGGGGCGGAACGAGCAGTACTTC.